The text below deals with one TCR beta chain. CDR3 size: 14 residues. Looked up from germline, CDR1 is MNHEY and CDR2 is SMNVEV (reference sequence). V shed 6 bases, J shed 8 bases, and the junction held 11 bases outside the gene matches. The time point here: after neoadjuvant nivolumab, at surgical resection. These oral cavity squamous cell carcinomas were HPV-negative and locally advanced. The data were taken from a study of neoadjuvant anti-PD-1 for oral cavity cancer. Across the study: Patients without progression received a fourth nivolumab dose around day 43, then surgical resection on days 50-56.

Measured with immunoSEQ multiplex PCR; TCRdb has only the in-frame clones, and not every one. The repertoire holds over 60,000 clones, with roughly nine tenths as singletons. Sequenced material: PBMCs, taken after nivolumab (anti-PD-1) treatment. The clonotype comes from a person aged 35 to 85 with oral cavity squamous cell carcinoma. The genes are TRBV27 and TRBJ1-2, with 8 bases identical to TRBD1. The CDR3 sequence: CASRDGTGGKGYTF. DNA for the CDR3: TGTGCCAGCAGAGACGGCACAGGGGGTAAGGGCTACACCTTC.